This T cell receptor (beta chain) was sequenced during a study of T cell changes during pregnancy in multiple sclerosis. The CDR3 runs 12 residues. From germline, CDR1 is MDHEN and CDR2 SYDVKM. Trimming removed 1 base from V and 8 bases from J, with 7 bases in between. Sequencing used immunoSEQ multiplex PCR; TCRdb keeps in-frame clones, though not all of them. The profile shows fewer than 40,000 clones, around 90% of them singletons. The clonotype comes from a female donor in good health, enrolled as a control in a pregnancy study. The J gene is TRBJ2-3, the V gene TRBV28; D gene uncertain. The sample here was CD4+ T cells from peripheral blood mononuclear cells, taken after pregnancy. Here the CDR3 reads CASSLSLGTQYF. The CDR3 DNA follows: TGTGCCAGCAGTTTATCCCTAGGTACGCAGTATTTT.